A single sample gave rise to the 9 T cell receptor beta chains below, sequenced in a study of T-cell reconstitution after alpha-beta-depleted transplantation in children. Researchers prepared the TCRbeta library using unique molecular identifiers, the study reports. TCRdb analysed the PCR reads with MiXCR anew, one entry per CDR3 protein. The sample has about 980,000 distinct CDR3 sequences, roughly 29% seen once; the top ten hold 28%. The sample consisted of PBMCs, mostly from graft donor cells, taken 360 days after TCRalphabeta/CD19-depleted stem cell transplant. The receptors shown here come from a boy less than two years old who had a stem cell transplant for SCID, so the T cells may come from the graft donor.

This clonotype was detected only a few times. V usage is TRBV10-3 and J usage is TRBJ1-1; D is ambiguous. Germline V gene data show CDR1 as ENHRY and CDR2 as SYGVKD. Between the trimmed V and J ends, which lost 2 bases and 4 bases, there was a span of 11 bases. CDR3 length: 14 amino acids. CDR3 in amino acids: CAISEDRPATEAFF. The CDR3 DNA follows: TGTGCCATCAGTGAGGACCGGCCAGCCACTGAAGCTTTCTTT.

There are a few counts of this clonotype. The V call is TRBV28, the J call TRBJ1-5, with D perhaps matching TRBD1 (5 bases). There are 16 residues in the CDR3. V was clipped by 5 bases and J by 0 bases, with 14 bases between them. Germline assignment: CDR1 MDHEN and CDR2 SYDVKM. CDR3 loop: CASSNYRRYSNQPQHF. The CDR3 DNA sequence: TGTGCCAGCAGTAACTACAGGCGTTATAGCAATCAGCCCCAGCATTTT.

V is TRBV10-3 and J is TRBJ1-1, with 9 bases fitting TRBD1. The CDR3 is 13 amino acids. Germline CDR1 reads ENHRY; CDR2 reads SYGVKD. V trimming: 8 bases; J trimming: 2 bases; junction bases outside the gene matches: 3. The CDR3 reads CAIWTGANTEAFF. CDR3 DNA: TGTGCCATCTGGACAGGGGCAAACACTGAAGCTTTCTTT.

V is TRBV20-1 and J is TRBJ1-4; D ambiguous. CDR3 length equals 13 residues. Germline CDR1 is DFQATT and CDR2 is SNEGSKA (reference sequence). V was pared by 3 bases and J by 4 bases, with 9 bases between. As DNA, the CDR3 is TGCAGTGCTAGCCGGGCAGTTAATGAAAAACTGTTTTTT. It specifies CSASRAVNEKLFF.

This clonotype was counted between two and nine times. The chain couples TRBV6-5 to TRBJ1-5, with 8 positions matching TRBD1. J gave up 2 bases and V 2 bases, and 11 bases lay outside the gene matches. Germline V gives CDR1 MNHEY, CDR2 SVGAGI. The CDR3 covers 18 residues. The CDR3 DNA reads as TGTGCCAGCAGTTACCAGGGGGCGTTGGATGACGGCAATCAGCCCCAGCATTTT. Protein sequence: CASSYQGALDDGNQPQHF.

This clonotype appeared many times. The chain has TRBV4-3 and TRBJ1-2; no clear D gene. Germline values: CDR1 LGHNA, CDR2 YSLEER. The CDR3 has 13 residues. The V end was cut by 0 bases, the J end by 4 bases, with 6 bases between. The CDR3 loop reads CASSQDNSYGYTF. The DNA for the CDR3 is TGCGCCAGCAGCCAAGATAACAGCTATGGCTACACCTTC.

CDR3 loop: CASSLTAIYEQYF. CDR3 in DNA: TGTGCCAGCAGTTTAACAGCAATATACGAGCAGTACTTC. The chain has TRBV12-3 or TRBV12-4 and TRBJ2-7; no clear D gene. There are 13 residues in the CDR3. V was clipped by 2 bases and J by 4 bases, with 9 bases between them.

This clonotype was seen many times. CDR3 sequence reads: CSVSGAYNEQFF. The CDR3 nucleotides read TGCAGTGTGTCCGGGGCGTACAATGAGCAGTTCTTC. V usage is TRBV20-1 and J usage is TRBJ2-1; the D gene could be TRBD1 or TRBD2 (5 bases each). CDR1 DFQATT and CDR2 SNEGSKA come from the germline V gene (reference sequence). This CDR3 region has 12 residues. V gave up 7 bases and J gave up 4 bases, with 11 bases separating them.

The J gene is TRBJ2-5, the V gene TRBV20-1; D unclear. CDR3 size: 13 residues. V lost 1 base, J lost 5 bases, and 11 bases lay in between. In germline, CDR1 is DFQATT, CDR2 SNEGSKA (reference sequence). CDR3: CSARATVLETQYF. The CDR3 DNA reads TGCAGTGCTAGAGCTACAGTTTTGGAGACCCAGTACTTC.